This T cell receptor beta chain was identified during a study of blood T cell repertoires in COVID-19. Study information: Sites in the United States, Italy and Spain provided acute and convalescent COVID-19 samples. In each case, the material was cDNA or gDNA derived from T cells, B-cell-depleted T cells, or PBMCs.

Original handling: Nucleated cell counts were estimated from reference gene primer amplification. This table comes from immunoSEQ multiplex PCR, and its TCRdb copy is limited to in-frame clones, with some not included. V, J and clone size were drawn from that table, and D and trimming were deduced from the DNA. The data contain around 150,000 clones, 76% of them singletons. CDR1 KGHSH and CDR2 LQKENI come from the germline V gene. CDR3 length: 18 residues. V was clipped by 5 bases and J by 5 bases, with 25 bases between them. The sequence was collected from a woman aged 80 or older with acute or convalescent COVID-19. Sequences were obtained from peripheral blood. The genes are TRBV18 and TRBJ2-1, with D possibly TRBD2 on 6 matching bases. CDR3 DNA sequence: TGTGCCAGCTCATCATTCGGCGGGAAAACCCCTCTTGACAATGAGCAGTTCTTC. Residues: CASSSFGGKTPLDNEQFF. The whole variable domain, filled in from reference TRBV18 and TRBJ2-1, reads NAGVMQNPRHLVRRRGQEARLRCSPMKGHSHVYWYRQLPEEGLKFMVYLQKENIIDESGMPKERFSAEFPKEGPSILRIQQVVRGDSAAYFCASSSFGGKTPLDNEQFFGPGTRLTVL.